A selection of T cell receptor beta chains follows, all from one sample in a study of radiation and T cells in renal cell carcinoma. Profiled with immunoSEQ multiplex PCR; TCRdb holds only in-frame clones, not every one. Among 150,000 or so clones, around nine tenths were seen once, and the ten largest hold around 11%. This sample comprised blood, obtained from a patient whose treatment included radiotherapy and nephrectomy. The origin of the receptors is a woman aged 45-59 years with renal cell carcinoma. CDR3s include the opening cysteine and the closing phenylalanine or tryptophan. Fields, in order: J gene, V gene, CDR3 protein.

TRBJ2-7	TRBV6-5	CASSYQGPSYEQYF
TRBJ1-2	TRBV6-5	CASSRIAGSNYGYTF
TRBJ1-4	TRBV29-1	CSVAQMANEKLFF
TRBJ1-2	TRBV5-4	CASSFSGTGPRSLNF
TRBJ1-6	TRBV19	CASTLGWYSPLHF
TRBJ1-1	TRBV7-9	CASSPATWTVNTEAFF
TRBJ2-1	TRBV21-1	CARVLASYNEQFF
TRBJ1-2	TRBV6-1	CASSEWGPYGYTF
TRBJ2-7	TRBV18	CASSPVRTVMYEQYF
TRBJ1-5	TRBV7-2	CASSPGTKRDQPQHF
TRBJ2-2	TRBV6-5	CASYPGTGELFF
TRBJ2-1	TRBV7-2	CASSHDRDSYNEQFF
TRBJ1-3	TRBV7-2	CASSFLGENTIYF
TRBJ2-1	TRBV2	CASSVEGLSYNEQFF
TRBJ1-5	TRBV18	CASSPPASGYSNQPQHF
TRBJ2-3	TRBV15	CATSRGDRGIGLKRDTQYF
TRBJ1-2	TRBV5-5	CASSSGQDYGYTF
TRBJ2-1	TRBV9	CASSATRDTYNEQFF
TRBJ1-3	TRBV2	CASSKGYMDGNTIYF
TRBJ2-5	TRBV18	CASSSLSGQGRETQYF
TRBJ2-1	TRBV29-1	CSVHYRDSYNEQFF
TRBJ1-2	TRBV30	CAWSRPYGYTF
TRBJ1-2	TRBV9	CASSDSTGSYGYTF
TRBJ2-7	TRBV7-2	CASSPDPPYEQYF
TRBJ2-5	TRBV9	CASSVGGRDYGETQYF
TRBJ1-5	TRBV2	CASSEVRNNQPQHF
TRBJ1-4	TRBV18	CASSPPGQGDEKLFF
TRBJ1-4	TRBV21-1	CARLGTTNEKLFF
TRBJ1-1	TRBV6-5	CATQVENRDTEAFF
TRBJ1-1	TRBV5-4	CASSLVAGETEAFF
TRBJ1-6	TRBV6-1	CASSQQMRNSPLHF